Listed here are 16 T cell receptor beta chains from one sample, sequenced in a study of cytomegalovirus exposure and HLA in healthy donors. The PCR had 60 Vbeta and 13 Jbeta primers. The method was immunoSEQ multiplex PCR; TCRdb's version includes in-frame clones alone and lacks a portion of them. The sample includes about 200,000 clones, roughly 74% seen only once; the top ten take 14%. The specimen sequenced was PBMCs. Receptors were obtained from a woman aged 25-40 years in good health and CMV-seropositive.

This rearrangement joins TRBV19 to TRBJ1-2; TRBD1 is a possible D gene (6 bases). The length of the CDR3 is 15 residues. CDR1 is LNHDA, CDR2 SQIVND, per germline (reference sequence). Trimming took 5 bases from V and 5 from J, leaving 18 bases between them. This CDR3 is CASSVDRPALYGYTF. CDR3 bases: TGTGCCAGTAGTGTGGACAGACCCGCCCTGTATGGCTACACCTTC.

The V call is TRBV7-9, the J call TRBJ2-7; 7 bases line up with TRBD1. J lost 7 bases, V lost 3 bases, and 18 bases had no gene match. CDR3 length equals 17 residues. CDR1 is SEHNR, CDR2 FQNEAQ, per germline (reference sequence). The CDR3 spells CASSFATGPDYPGEQYF. The CDR3, as DNA: TGTGCCAGCAGCTTTGCGACAGGGCCAGATTATCCGGGAGAGCAGTACTTC.

CDR3 sequence: CSAEAPTNTGELFF. The CDR3 DNA sequence: TGCAGCGCCGAGGCCCCGACCAACACCGGGGAGCTGTTTTTT. V gene TRBV29-1 combines with J gene TRBJ2-2; unclear D gene. The length of the CDR3 is 14 residues. V lost 7 bases and J lost 2, with 14 bases in between. CDR1 is SQVTM, CDR2 ANQGSEA, per germline.

A single count supports this clone. The genes are TRBV6-5 and TRBJ1-2; D ambiguous. CDR3 size: 13 residues. CDR1 is MNHEY and CDR2 is SVGAGI in the germline V gene. The V gene lost 5 bases and the J gene lost 4 bases, with 11 bases spanning the gap. In DNA form, the CDR3 reads TGTGCCAGCAGTAACAGAGGGATCTATGGCTACACCTTC. Amino acids: CASSNRGIYGYTF.

The chain employs TRBV6-5 and TRBJ2-3; the D is unclear. Germline V gene lookup returns CDR1 MNHEY and CDR2 SVGAGI. The V end lost 8 bases, the J end lost 3 bases, and 12 bases lay between the germline ends. The CDR3 has 13 amino acids. CDR3 sequence (DNA): TGTGCCAGCCAGTACCATCCGACAGATACGCAGTATTTT. Encoded protein: CASQYHPTDTQYF.

The chain links TRBV5-6 to TRBJ2-3, with TRBD1 as a possible D gene (6 bases). The CDR3 totals 14 residues. Germline-derived CDR1 and CDR2 are SGHDT and YYEEEE. With 0 bases removed from V and 3 bases from J, the gap between germline ends came to 8 bases. The CDR3 reads CASSLADRTDTQYF. The CDR3 coding sequence is TGTGCCAGCAGCTTGGCCGACAGGACAGATACGCAGTATTTT.

This clone has more than one count but fewer than ten. This chain connects TRBV7-8 to TRBJ2-1; 9 bases match TRBD2. CDR1 and CDR2 from the germline V gene are SGHVS and FQNEAQ. This CDR3 spans 15 amino acids. The V gene end was trimmed by 4 bases and the J gene end by 7 bases; junction bases not matched to a gene: 8. CDR3 sequence reads: CASSYSGSSSNEQFF. The CDR3 DNA reads TGTGCCAGCAGCTATAGCGGGAGCTCGTCGAATGAGCAGTTCTTC.

The V call is TRBV30, the J call TRBJ2-2; tentative D call: TRBD1 (5 bases). The CDR3 contains 15 residues. CDR1 is GTSNPN, CDR2 SVGIG, per germline (reference sequence). V was pared by 0 bases and J by 5 bases, with 13 bases between. The CDR3 nucleotides are TGTGCCTGGAGTGTAGGGGTTGTGGGGACCGGGGAGCTGTTTTTT. Its protein product is CAWSVGVVGTGELFF.

The CDR3 sequence: CASTGTGNSNQPQHF. The CDR3 bases are TGTGCCAGTACCGGGACAGGGAATAGCAATCAGCCCCAGCATTTT. The rearrangement links TRBV19 to TRBJ1-5; TRBD1 aligns across 9 bases. The CDR3 sequence is 15 residues long. CDR1 and CDR2 (germline): LNHDA, SQIVND (reference sequence). The V segment lost 7 bases and the J segment 0 bases; nucleotides outside the gene matches: 4.

The chain joins TRBV28 to TRBJ1-2, with a weak D call TRBD1 (5 bases). Trimming removed 3 bases from V and 4 bases from J, with 15 bases in between. The CDR3 has 15 residues. The germline gives CDR1 MDHEN, CDR2 SYDVKM. CDR3 amino acids: CASSLPNRQLYGYTF. DNA for the CDR3: TGTGCCAGCAGTTTGCCCAACCGACAGCTCTATGGCTACACCTTC.

The V call is TRBV5-8, the J call TRBJ2-7, with 9 nucleotides matching TRBD1. Germline loops: CDR1 SGHTS, CDR2 YDEGEE. This CDR3 contains 15 residues. With V trimmed by 4 bases and J by 2 bases, 7 bases remained unmatched. The CDR3 loop is CASSTGQGIAYEQYF. CDR3 nucleotides: TGTGCCAGCAGCACCGGACAGGGGATCGCCTACGAGCAGTACTTC.

A few counts support this clone. This CDR3 is CASSRSEGGEQFF. The CDR3 bases are TGCGCCAGCAGCCGTAGCGAAGGGGGTGAGCAGTTCTTC. The chain has TRBV5-1 and TRBJ2-1; D might be TRBD1 (6 bases). Germline-derived CDR1 and CDR2 are SGHRS and YFSETQ. V dropped 4 bases and J dropped 9 bases, with 14 bases sitting between them. The CDR3 extends over 13 amino acids.

The J gene is TRBJ1-5, the V gene TRBV4-1, with a weak D call TRBD1 (5 bases). This CDR3 spans 17 amino acids. V was cut by 1 base and J by 3 bases, with 16 bases left in between. CDR1 is MGHRA, CDR2 YSYEKL, per germline. DNA of the CDR3: TGCGCCAGCAGCCAAGGCCCAGGGAGGGGATTCAATCAGCCCCAGCATTTT. This encodes CASSQGPGRGFNQPQHF.

The table lists this clone with a count of one. This sequence joins TRBV4-2 and TRBJ2-7, with a weak D call TRBD1 (5 bases). Germline CDR1 LGHNA, CDR2 YNFKEQ. This CDR3 spans 15 amino acids. Deletions cut 0 bases from V and 2 bases from J, with 11 bases between. The CDR3 is CASSQDLTGAYEQYF. For the CDR3, the DNA is TGTGCCAGCAGCCAAGATTTAACAGGTGCCTACGAGCAGTACTTC.

The chain combines TRBV29-1 with TRBJ2-6, with D perhaps matching TRBD1 (5 bases). This CDR3 has 17 residues. From germline, CDR1 is SQVTM and CDR2 ANQGSEA. Deletions cut 5 bases from V and 0 bases from J, with 17 bases between. CDR3 region: CSVRITTDPSGANVLTF. DNA of the CDR3: TGCAGCGTTAGGATCACGACAGATCCCTCTGGGGCCAACGTCCTGACTTTC.

V and J are TRBV19 and TRBJ1-2; D unresolved. CDR1 LNHDA and CDR2 SQIVND come from the germline V gene (reference sequence). The CDR3 has 13 amino acids. V dropped 3 bases and J dropped 2 bases, with 7 bases sitting between them. The CDR3 DNA follows: TGTGCCAGTAGTATGAACAGAAACTATGGCTACACCTTC. Translating gives CASSMNRNYGYTF. Using reference TRBV19 and TRBJ1-2 for the parts outside the CDR3, the full variable domain is DGGITQSPKYLFRKEGQNVTLSCEQNLNHDAMYWYRQDPGQGLRLIYYSQIVNDFQKGDIAEGYSVSREKKESFPLTVTSAQKNPTAFYLCASSMNRNYGYTFGSGTRLTVV.